Sequencing of this T cell receptor (beta chain) was carried out in a study of CD8 T cells in Susac syndrome. Random hexamers were used to reverse transcribe an amount of about 0.45 to 1 ug RNA. An immunoSEQ multiplex PCR amplified TCR beta CDR3 over 54 Vbeta and 13 Jbeta. TCRdb processed the immunoSEQ multiplex PCR reads anew with MiXCR; each CDR3 protein has one entry. The sample contains some 130,000 distinct CDR3 sequences, about 95% of which appear only once. CD8+ and CD4+ T cells circulating in blood were sequenced for TCR beta. Isolation of CD8+ and CD4+ T cells was performed negatively, whereas enrichment of TEMRA cells was done by FACS. From germline, CDR1 is SGDLS and CDR2 YYNGEE. CDR3 length: 14 residues. With 0 bases removed from V and 7 bases from J, the gap between germline ends came to 10 bases.

The clonotype was recovered from a human donor with multiple sclerosis. The material sequenced was CD4+ T cells from PBMCs. The gene calls are TRBV9 and TRBJ2-2, with no clear D. This CDR3 is CASSVEQTVGELFF. The CDR3 coding sequence is TGTGCCAGCAGCGTAGAACAGACGGTCGGGGAGCTGTTTTTT.